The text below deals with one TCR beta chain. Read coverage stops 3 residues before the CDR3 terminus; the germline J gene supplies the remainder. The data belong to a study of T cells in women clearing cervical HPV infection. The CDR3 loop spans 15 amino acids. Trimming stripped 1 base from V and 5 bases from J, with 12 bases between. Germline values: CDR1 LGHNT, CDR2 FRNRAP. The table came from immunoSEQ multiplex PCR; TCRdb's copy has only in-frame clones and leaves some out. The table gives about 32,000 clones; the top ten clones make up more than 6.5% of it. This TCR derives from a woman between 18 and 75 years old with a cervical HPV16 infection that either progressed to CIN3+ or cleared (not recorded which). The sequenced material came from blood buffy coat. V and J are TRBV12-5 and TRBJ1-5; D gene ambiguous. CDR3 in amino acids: CASGLASLRDQPQHF. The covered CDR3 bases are TGTGCTAGTGGTTTGGCGTCTCTTCGGGATCAGCCC.